The T cell receptor (beta chain) described here comes from a study of blood T cell repertoires in COVID-19 (dated by TCRdb to 2020 to 2021). With respect to the entire study: The collaborator samples originated in the United States, Italy and Spain and spanned the acute and convalescent phases of COVID-19. The repertoires were released in a freely available public database meant as a resource for research on the immune response to SARS-CoV-2. Where HLA class I and class II types were available, the types were taken from metadata supplied by the sample provider, not from assay-based typing. The prospective study material was composed of cDNA or gDNA derived from T cells, B-cell-depleted T cells, or PBMCs. Subjects who had been exposed to COVID-19, were actively infected with it, or had recovered from it provided the deeply sampled blood TCRbeta repertoires that made up the dataset. Sample metadata almost always included a de-identified subject ID, COVID-19 status, age in years and sex. The samples were drawn from two sources: the first 160 participants of the ongoing ImmuneRACE study, and 1,000 to 1,500 subjects contributed by 6 global collaborators. Beyond this particular receptor, the publication reports: Clinical and demographic metadata were provided uncurated, with the amount varying by source and participant.

The immunoSEQ Assay, a bias-controlled multiplex PCR, was used to amplify TCRbeta CDR3 regions from genomic DNA. Turning to the authors' computational methods: The number of nucleated cells in each sample was estimated from the amplification of reference gene primers within the assay. To quantify the absolute abundance of each unique TCRbeta CDR3 rearrangement, sequence reads were collapsed and filtered. Productive Simpson clonality was computed per sample as the square root of Simpson's diversity index over productive rearrangements. In its TCRdb copy, this immuneACCESS table keeps in-frame sequences only and misses some clones. Where compared with another copy, unresolved V genes explain less than half of these, and the others have no known cause. The DNA gave D and trimming, while V, J and clone size come from that table. The sample has about 320,000 clones on record, approximately 85% of them singletons. The ten largest make up approximately 7.6% of the sample.

In its sample, this clone was seen a few times. No antigen is known for it. Nothing much larger sits one base from this clone, and base qualities are not available. Whole blood was collected in K2EDTA tubes by collaborating institutions according to the institutions' own protocols. For TCRbeta analysis, collaborators shipped samples in one of three forms: frozen whole blood, isolated PBMCs, or DNA extracted from either of those sample types. CDR1 is given as SEHNR and CDR2 as FQNEAQ, both from the germline V gene (reference sequence). V loses 5 bases, J loses 5 bases, and the germline ends lie 19 bases apart. The CDR3 contains 17 residues, cysteine and phenylalanine counted. This entry keeps only the CDR3 DNA: 51 bases, framed from base 1.

In this chain, TRBV7-9 is recombined with TRBJ1-6; the D gene cannot be resolved reliably. Sample: peripheral blood. The source is a human donor in a cohort sampled during active COVID-19. The nucleotide sequence is given as TGTGCCAGCAGCATTAGAGGCGCGGGCTTAGATAATTCACCCCTCCACTTT. It translates as CASSIRGAGLDNSPLHF.